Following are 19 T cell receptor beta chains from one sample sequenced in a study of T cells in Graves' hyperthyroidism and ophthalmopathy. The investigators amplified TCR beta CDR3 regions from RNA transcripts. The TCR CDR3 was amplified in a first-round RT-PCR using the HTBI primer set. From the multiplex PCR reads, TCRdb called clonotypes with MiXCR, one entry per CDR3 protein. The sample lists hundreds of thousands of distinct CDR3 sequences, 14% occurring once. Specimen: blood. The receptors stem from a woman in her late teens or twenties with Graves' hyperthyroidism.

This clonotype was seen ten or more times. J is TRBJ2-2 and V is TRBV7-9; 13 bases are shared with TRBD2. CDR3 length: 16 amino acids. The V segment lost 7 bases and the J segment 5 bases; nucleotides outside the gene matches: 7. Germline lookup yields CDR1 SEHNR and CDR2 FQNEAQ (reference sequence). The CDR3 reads CASMVSGLAGTGELFF. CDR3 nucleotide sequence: TGTGCCAGCATGGTGTCGGGACTAGCGGGAACCGGGGAGCTGTTTTTT.

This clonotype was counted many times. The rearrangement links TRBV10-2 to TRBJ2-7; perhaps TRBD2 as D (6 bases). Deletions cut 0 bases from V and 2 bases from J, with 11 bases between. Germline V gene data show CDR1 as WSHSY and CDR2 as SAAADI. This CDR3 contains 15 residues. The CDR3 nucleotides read TGCGCCAGCAGTGAGTCGACTAGTGCGACCTACGAGCAGTACTTC. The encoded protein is CASSESTSATYEQYF.

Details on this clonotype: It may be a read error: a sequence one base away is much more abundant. CDR3 region: CASGLIPSGTRHNEQFF. CDR3 in DNA: TGTGCCAGCGGCTTAATACCTTCCGGGACTAGACACAATGAGCAGTTCTTC. J is TRBJ2-1 and V is TRBV7-3; 8 bases align to TRBD2. CDR3 size: 17 residues. Germline V lookup: CDR1 SGHTA, CDR2 FQGTGA.

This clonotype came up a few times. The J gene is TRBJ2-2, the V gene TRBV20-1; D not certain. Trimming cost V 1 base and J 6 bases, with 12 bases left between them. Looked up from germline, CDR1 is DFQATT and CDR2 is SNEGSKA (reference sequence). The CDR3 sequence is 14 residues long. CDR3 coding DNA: TGCAGTGCTAGAGGATCCCATGCCCCCGGGGAGCTGTTTTTT. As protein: CSARGSHAPGELFF.

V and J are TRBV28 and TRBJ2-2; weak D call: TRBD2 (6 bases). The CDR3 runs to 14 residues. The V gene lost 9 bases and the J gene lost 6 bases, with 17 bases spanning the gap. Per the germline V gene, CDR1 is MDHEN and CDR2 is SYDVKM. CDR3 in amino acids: CASQRSGSSGELFF. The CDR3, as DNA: TGTGCCAGTCAAAGAAGCGGGTCGTCCGGGGAGCTGTTTTTT.

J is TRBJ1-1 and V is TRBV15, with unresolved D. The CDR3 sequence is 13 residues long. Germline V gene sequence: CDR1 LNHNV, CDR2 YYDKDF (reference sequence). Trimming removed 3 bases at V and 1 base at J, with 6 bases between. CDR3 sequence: CATSSAGNTEAFF. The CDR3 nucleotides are TGTGCCACCAGCAGTGCTGGGAACACTGAAGCTTTCTTT.

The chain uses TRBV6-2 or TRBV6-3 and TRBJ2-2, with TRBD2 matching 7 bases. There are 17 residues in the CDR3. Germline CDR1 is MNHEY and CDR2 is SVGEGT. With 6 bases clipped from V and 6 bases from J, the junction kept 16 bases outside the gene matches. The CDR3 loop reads CASRKNLYEGGPGELFF. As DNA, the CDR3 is TGTGCCAGCAGAAAAAACCTCTACGAGGGAGGGCCCGGGGAGCTGTTTTTT.

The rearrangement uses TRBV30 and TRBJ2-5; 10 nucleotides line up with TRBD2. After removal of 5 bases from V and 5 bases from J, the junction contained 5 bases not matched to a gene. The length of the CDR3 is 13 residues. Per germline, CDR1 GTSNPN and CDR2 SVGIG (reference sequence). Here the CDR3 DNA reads TGTGCCTGGCGAACTAGCGGGACGGAGACCCAGTACTTC. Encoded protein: CAWRTSGTETQYF.

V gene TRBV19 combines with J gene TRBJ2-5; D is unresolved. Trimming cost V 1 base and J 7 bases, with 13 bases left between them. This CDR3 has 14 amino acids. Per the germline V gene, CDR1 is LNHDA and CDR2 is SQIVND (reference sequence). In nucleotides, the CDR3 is TGTGCCAGTAGTATAGCTTCCAGCGACGGGACCCAGTACTTC. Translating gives CASSIASSDGTQYF.

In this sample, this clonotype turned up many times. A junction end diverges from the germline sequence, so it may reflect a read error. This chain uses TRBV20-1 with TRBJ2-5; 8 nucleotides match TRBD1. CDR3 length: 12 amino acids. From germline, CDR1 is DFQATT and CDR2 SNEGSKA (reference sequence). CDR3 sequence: CSATGGRETQYF. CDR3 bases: TGCAGCGCTACAGGGGGAAGAGAGACCCAGTACTTC.

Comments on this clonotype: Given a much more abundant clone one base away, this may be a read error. CDR3 in DNA: TGTGCCAGCAGTGAGAGTAGAGGGGTGGGACGGAATGAGCAGTTCTTC. Translating gives CASSESRGVGRNEQFF. The rearrangement joins TRBV6-1 to TRBJ2-1; D may correspond to TRBD1 or TRBD2 (5 bases each). V lost 3 bases to trimming and J lost 7 bases, with 19 bases between them. The germline gives CDR1 MNHNS, CDR2 SASEGT. The CDR3 has 16 amino acids.

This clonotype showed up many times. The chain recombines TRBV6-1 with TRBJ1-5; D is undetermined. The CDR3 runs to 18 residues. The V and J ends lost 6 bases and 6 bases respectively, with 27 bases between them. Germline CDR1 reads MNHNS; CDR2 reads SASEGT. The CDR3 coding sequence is TGTGCCAGCAGCCTTCGACCGGGCGTGTGGGTTTGGGGTCAGCCCCAGCATTTT. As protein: CASSLRPGVWVWGQPQHF.

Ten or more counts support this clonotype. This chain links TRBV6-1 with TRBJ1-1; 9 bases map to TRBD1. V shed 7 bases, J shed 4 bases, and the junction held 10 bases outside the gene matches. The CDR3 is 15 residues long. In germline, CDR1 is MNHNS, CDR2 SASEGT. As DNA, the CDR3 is TGTGCCAGCAAGACAGGGGACAGGGCTTTCACTGAAGCTTTCTTT. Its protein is CASKTGDRAFTEAFF.

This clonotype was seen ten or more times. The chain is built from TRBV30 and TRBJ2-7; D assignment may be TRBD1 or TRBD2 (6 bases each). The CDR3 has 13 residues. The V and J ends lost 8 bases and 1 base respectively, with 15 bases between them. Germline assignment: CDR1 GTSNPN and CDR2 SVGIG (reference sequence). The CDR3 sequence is CARDKGGSYEQYF. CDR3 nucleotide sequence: TGTGCCCGAGATAAGGGGGGATCCTACGAGCAGTACTTC.

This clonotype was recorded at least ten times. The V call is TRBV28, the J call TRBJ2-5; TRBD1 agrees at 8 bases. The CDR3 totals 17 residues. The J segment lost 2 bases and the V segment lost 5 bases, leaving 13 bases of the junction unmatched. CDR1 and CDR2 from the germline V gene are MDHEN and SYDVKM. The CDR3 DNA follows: TGTGCCAGCAGTCCACTATTCCGACAGGGGAGTCAAGAGACCCAGTACTTC. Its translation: CASSPLFRQGSQETQYF.

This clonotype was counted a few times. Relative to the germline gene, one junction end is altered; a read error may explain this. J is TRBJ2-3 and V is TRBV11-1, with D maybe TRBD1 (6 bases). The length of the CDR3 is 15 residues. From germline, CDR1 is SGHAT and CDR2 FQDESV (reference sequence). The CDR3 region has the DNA TGTGCCAGCAGCTTAGGGGGGCCTCGGGCAGATACGCCGTATTTT. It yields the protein CASSLGGPRADTPYF.

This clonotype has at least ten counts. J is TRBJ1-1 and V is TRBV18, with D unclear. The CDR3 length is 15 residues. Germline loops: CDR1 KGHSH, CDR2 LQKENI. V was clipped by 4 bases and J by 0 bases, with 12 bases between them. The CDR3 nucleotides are TGTGCCAGCTCACATAGCAGAATAATGAACACTGAAGCTTTCTTT. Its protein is CASSHSRIMNTEAFF.

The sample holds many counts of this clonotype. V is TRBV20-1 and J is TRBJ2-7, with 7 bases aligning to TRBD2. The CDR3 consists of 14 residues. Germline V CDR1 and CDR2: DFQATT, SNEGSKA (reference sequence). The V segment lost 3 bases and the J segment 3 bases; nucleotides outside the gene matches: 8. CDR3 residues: CSASVAGEVYEQYF. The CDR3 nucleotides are TGCAGTGCTAGCGTTGCGGGAGAGGTCTACGAGCAGTACTTC.

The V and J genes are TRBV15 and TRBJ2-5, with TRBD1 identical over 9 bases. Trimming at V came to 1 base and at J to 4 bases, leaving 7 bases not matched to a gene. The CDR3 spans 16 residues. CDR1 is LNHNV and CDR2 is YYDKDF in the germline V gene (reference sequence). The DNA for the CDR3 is TGTGCCACCAGCAGAGGGAACAGGGGGCGTGGAGAGACCCAGTACTTC. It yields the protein CATSRGNRGRGETQYF.